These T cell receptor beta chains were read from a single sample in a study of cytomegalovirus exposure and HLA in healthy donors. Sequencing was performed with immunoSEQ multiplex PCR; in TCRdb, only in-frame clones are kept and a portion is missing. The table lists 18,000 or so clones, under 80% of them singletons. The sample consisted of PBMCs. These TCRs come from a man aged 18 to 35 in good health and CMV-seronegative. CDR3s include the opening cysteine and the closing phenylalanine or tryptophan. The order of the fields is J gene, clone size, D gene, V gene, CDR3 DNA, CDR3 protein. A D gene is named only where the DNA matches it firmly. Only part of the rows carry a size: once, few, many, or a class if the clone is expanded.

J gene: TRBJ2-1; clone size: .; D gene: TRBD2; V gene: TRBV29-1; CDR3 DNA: TGCAGCGTTCACCAGTCCTCGGGACTACCAGAAAACAATGAGCAGTTCTTC; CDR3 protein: CSVHQSSGLPENNEQFF
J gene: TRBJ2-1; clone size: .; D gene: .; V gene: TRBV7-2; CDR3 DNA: TGTGCCAGCAGCTTAAATCCCGGGTCTTACAATGAGCAGTTCTTC; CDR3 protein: CASSLNPGSYNEQFF
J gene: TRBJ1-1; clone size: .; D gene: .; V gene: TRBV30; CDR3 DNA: TGTGCCTGGAGTCCGAGGAACACTGAAGCTTTCTTT; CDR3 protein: CAWSPRNTEAFF
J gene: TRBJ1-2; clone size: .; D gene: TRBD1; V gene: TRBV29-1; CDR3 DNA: TGCAGCGTTGGGGACAGGTACTATGGCTACACCTTC; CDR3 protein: CSVGDRYYGYTF
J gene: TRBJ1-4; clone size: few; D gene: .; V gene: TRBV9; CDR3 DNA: TGTGCCAGCAGCTCGACAGTTGGGTCAAAACTGTTTTTT; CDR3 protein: CASSSTVGSKLFF
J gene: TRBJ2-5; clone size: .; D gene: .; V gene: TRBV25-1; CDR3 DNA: TGTGCCAGCAGTGAGGGCAGGGGTTTGGAGACCCAGTACTTC; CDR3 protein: CASSEGRGLETQYF
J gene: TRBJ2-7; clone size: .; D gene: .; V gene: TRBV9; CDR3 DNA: TGTGCCAGCAGCGTAGGACTCCAGGGGTACGAGCAGTACTTC; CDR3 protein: CASSVGLQGYEQYF
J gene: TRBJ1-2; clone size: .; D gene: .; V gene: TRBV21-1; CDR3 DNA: TGTGCCAGCAGGGGACAGAAACCTAACTATGGCTACACCTTC; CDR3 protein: CASRGQKPNYGYTF
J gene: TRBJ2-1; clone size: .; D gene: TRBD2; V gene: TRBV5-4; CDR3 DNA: TGTGCCAGCAGCCCTCTAGGTACGGGGGGTTCTTTTAATGAGCAGTTCTTC; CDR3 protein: CASSPLGTGGSFNEQFF
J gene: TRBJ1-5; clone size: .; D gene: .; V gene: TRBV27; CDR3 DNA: TGTGCCAGCAGTCTAAGCCCGCAACAGCCCCAGCATTTT; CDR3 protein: CASSLSPQQPQHF
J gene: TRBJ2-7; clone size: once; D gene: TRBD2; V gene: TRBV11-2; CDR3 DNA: TGTGCCAGCAGCCGGACTAGCGGGAACATCTACGAGCAGTACTTC; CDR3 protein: CASSRTSGNIYEQYF
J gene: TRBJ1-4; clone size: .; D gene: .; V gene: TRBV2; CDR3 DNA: TGTGCCAGCAGTGCCTCCCACACCGCAACTAATGAAAAACTGTTTTTT; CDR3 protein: CASSASHTATNEKLFF
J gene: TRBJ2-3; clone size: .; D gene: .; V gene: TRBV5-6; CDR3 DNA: TGTGCCAGCAGCTTTTCGGCGGCAGGGCGGGGCAATACGCAGTATTTT; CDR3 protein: CASSFSAAGRGNTQYF
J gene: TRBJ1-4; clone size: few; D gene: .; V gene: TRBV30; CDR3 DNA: TGTGCCTGGAGTCTCGGACTTGGAAATGAAAAACTGTTTTTT; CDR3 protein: CAWSLGLGNEKLFF
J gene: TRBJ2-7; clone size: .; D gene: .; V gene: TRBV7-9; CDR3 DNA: TGTGCCAGCAGCTTCTCGGGGGCCTACGAGCAGTACTTC; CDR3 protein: CASSFSGAYEQYF
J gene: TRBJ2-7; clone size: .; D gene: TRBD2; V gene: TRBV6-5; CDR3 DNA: TGTGCCAGCAGTTATCTGGCGGGAGCATCGGGCGAGCAGTACTTC; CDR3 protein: CASSYLAGASGEQYF
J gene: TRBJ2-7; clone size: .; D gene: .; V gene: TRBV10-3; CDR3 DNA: TGTGCCTCCTCGGAGTTGGGTGAATACGAGCAGTACTTC; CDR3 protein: CASSELGEYEQYF
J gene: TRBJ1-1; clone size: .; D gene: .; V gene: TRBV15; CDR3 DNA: TGTGCCACCAGCAGAGATCGGGGTTATGAAGCTTTCTTT; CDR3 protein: CATSRDRGYEAFF
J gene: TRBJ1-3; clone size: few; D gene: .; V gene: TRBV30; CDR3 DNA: TGTGCCTGGAGTGCCACTGGAAACACCATATATTTT; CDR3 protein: CAWSATGNTIYF
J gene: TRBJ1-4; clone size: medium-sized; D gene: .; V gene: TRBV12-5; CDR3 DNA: TGTGCTAGCTCAGGACAGCGGCGGGATGAAAAACTGTTTTTT; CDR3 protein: CASSGQRRDEKLFF
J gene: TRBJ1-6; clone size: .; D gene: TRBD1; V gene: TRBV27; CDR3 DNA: TGTGCCAGCAGTTGGGGACAGGGGACTGGTTCACCCCTCCACTTT; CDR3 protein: CASSWGQGTGSPLHF
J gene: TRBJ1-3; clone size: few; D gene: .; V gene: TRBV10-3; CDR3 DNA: TGTGCCACCGGGACATCTGGAAACACCATATATTTT; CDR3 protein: CATGTSGNTIYF
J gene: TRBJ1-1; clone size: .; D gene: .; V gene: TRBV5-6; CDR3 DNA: TGTGCCAGCAGCTATAAGACACTCATTGAAGCTTTCTTT; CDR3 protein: CASSYKTLIEAFF
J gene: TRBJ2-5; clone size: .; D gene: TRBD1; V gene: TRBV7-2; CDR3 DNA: TGTGCCAGCAGCTTTGGACAGGCTCGGTACCAAGAGACCCAGTACTTC; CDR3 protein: CASSFGQARYQETQYF
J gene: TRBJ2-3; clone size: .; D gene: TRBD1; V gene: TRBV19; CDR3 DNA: TGTGCCAGTAGTCTGGGACAGGGTTGGGATACGCAGTATTTT; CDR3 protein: CASSLGQGWDTQYF
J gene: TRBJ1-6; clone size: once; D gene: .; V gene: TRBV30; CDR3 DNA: TGTGCCTGGAGTGTAACAGGGCAGAGCTCACCCCTCCACTTT; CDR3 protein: CAWSVTGQSSPLHF
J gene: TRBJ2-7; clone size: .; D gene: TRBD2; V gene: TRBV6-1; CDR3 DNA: TGTGCCAGCAGTGAAGAAGGGACTAGCAGCTACGAGCAGTACTTC; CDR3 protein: CASSEEGTSSYEQYF
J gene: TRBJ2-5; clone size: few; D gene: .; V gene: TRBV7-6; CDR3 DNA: TGTGCCAGCAGCGTGGAGGGCAGTCAAGAGACCCAGTACTTC; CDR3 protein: CASSVEGSQETQYF
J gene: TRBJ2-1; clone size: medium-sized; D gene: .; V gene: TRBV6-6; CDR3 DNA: TGTGCCAGCACATATAGCAATGAGCAGTTCTTC; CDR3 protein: CASTYSNEQFF
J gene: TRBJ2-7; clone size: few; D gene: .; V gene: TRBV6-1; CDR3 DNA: TGTGCCAGCAGTGAGAGGAGGGACCAGTACTTC; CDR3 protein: CASSERRDQYF
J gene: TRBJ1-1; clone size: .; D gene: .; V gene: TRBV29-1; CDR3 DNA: TGCAGCGTTGAAGGACAGAACACTGAAGCTTTCTTT; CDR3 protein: CSVEGQNTEAFF